This TCR beta chain was identified in a study of shared clonotypes between healthy human individuals. Study overall: CD8 memory received one plate per donor, CD8 naive two, CD4 memory three and CD4 naive three. Study-wide results and caveats: Relative to memory subsets, naive subsets generally showed larger estimated richness. Generation probability values for non-shared clonotypes were lower than those for clonotypes shared by all four donors.

In the case of this clone: Its antigen is unidentified.

Measured with immunoSEQ multiplex PCR; TCRdb has only the in-frame clones, and not every one. This sample has 1,400,000 or so clones; around 98.5% occur once, and the top ten carry roughly 0.36%. The V end was cut by 0 bases, the J end by 4 bases, with 15 bases between. In germline, CDR1 is SGHDT, CDR2 YYEEEE. The CDR3 runs to 16 residues. Material: naive CD4+ T cells sorted from blood. Subset described: CD45RA+ positively selected. The clonotype originates from a young man in good health. The chain employs TRBV5-6 and TRBJ2-3; D might be TRBD1 or TRBD2, each matching 5 bases. CDR3 sequence (DNA): TGTGCCAGCAGCTTGGGGGACCCATTAATTGCAGATACGCAGTATTTT. It translates to CASSLGDPLIADTQYF.